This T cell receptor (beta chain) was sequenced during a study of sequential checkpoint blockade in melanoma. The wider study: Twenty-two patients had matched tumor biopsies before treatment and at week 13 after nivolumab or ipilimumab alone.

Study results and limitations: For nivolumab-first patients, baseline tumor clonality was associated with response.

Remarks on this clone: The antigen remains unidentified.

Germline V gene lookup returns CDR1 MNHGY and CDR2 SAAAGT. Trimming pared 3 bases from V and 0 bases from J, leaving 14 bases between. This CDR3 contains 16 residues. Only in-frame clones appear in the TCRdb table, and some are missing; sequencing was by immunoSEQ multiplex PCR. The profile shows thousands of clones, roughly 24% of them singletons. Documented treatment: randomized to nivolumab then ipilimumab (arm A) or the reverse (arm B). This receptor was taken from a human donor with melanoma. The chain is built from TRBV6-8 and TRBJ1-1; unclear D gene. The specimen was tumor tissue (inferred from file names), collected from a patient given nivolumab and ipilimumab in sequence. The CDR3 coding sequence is TGTGCCAGCAGTTATGGTCGCAGACCCATGAACACTGAAGCTTTCTTT. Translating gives CASSYGRRPMNTEAFF.